Listed below are T cell receptor beta chains from one sample, sequenced in a study of beta chain features in type 1 diabetes. TCRdb's copy holds only in-frame clones and misses some; the assay was immunoSEQ multiplex PCR. The repertoire has under 250,000 clones, roughly 15% of them found once; the top ten carry around 0.03%. Sequencing was performed on naive CD4+ T cells from blood. Every receptor here comes from a woman aged 40 to 50 in good health. The CDR3 runs from the conserved cysteine through the conserved F or W. A D gene is named only where the DNA matches it firmly. The size of a clone is reported for some rows only, either as once, few or many, or as a class for expanded clones.

CDR3 | DNA | size | J | D | V
CASSSPPSGQLNTGELFF | TGTGCCAGCAGCTCCCCCCCTTCCGGACAGCTAAACACCGGGGAGCTGTTTTTT | - | TRBJ2-2 | - | TRBV21-1
CASSPQTGNYGYTF | TGTGCCAGCAGCCCCCAGACAGGGAACTATGGCTACACCTTC | few | TRBJ1-2 | TRBD1 | TRBV9
CASSLASPTGAEQYF | TGTGCCAGCAGCTTAGCGTCCCCGACAGGGGCCGAGCAGTACTTC | few | TRBJ2-7 | TRBD1 | TRBV7-9
CASSLGLLARGNQPQHF | TGTGCCAGCAGCTTAGGTCTTCTGGCCCGAGGGAATCAGCCCCAGCATTTT | few | TRBJ1-5 | - | TRBV7-9
CASGLSTDTDTQYF | TGTGCCAGCGGCCTGTCGACAGACACAGATACGCAGTATTTT | few | TRBJ2-3 | - | TRBV6-1
CASSSPPSYEQYF | TGTGCCAGCAGCTCCCCCCCGTCCTACGAGCAGTACTTC | few | TRBJ2-7 | - | TRBV5-4
CASSVVGQSLDGYTF | TGTGCCAGCAGCGTAGTAGGACAGAGCCTGGATGGCTACACCTTC | - | TRBJ1-2 | - | TRBV9
CASSRSPLDTIYF | TGTGCCAGCAGCCGAAGCCCCCTAGACACCATATATTTT | - | TRBJ1-3 | - | TRBV14
CATSRDLKSVGGDIQYF | TGTGCCACCAGCAGAGATCTGAAGAGCGTGGGGGGAGACATTCAGTACTTC | few | TRBJ2-4 | - | TRBV15
CASSLVPATNTGELFF | TGCGCCAGCAGCTTGGTTCCAGCGACGAACACCGGGGAGCTGTTTTTT | - | TRBJ2-2 | - | TRBV5-1
CASSLVGGYEQYF | TGTGCCAGCAGCTTAGTAGGGGGCTACGAGCAGTACTTC | - | TRBJ2-7 | - | TRBV7-9
CASSAPDRVRSNQPQHF | TGTGCCAGTAGTGCGCCGGACAGGGTGAGGAGCAATCAGCCCCAGCATTTT | few | TRBJ1-5 | TRBD1 | TRBV19
CASTPRLNNSPLHF | TGTGCCAGCACCCCAAGACTCAATAATTCACCCCTCCACTTT | few | TRBJ1-6 | - | TRBV5-4
CASSRGTGGVSPLHF | TGTGCCAGCTCACGGGGCACAGGGGGCGTTTCACCCCTCCACTTT | few | TRBJ1-6 | TRBD1 | TRBV2
CASSYTGPNTEAFF | TGTGCCAGCAGTTACACAGGGCCGAACACTGAAGCTTTCTTT | - | TRBJ1-1 | - | TRBV6-5
CASGLGRTQETQYF | TGTGCTAGTGGTTTGGGACGGACACAAGAGACCCAGTACTTC | - | TRBJ2-5 | - | TRBV12-5
CASSPGQGFTEAFF | TGCGCCAGCAGCCCGGGACAGGGGTTCACTGAAGCTTTCTTT | - | TRBJ1-1 | TRBD1 | TRBV5-1
CASSIQGTGLFF | TGTGCCAGCAGTATACAAGGGACAGGGTTGTTCTTC | few | TRBJ2-1 | TRBD1 | TRBV2
CASSERGREAFF | TGTGCCAGCAGTGAACGGGGTCGGGAGGCTTTCTTT | - | TRBJ1-1 | - | TRBV2
CASSLVGSSTDTQYF | TGTGCCAGCAGCTTAGTCGGGTCTAGCACAGATACGCAGTATTTT | - | TRBJ2-3 | - | TRBV11-2
CASSSGSINYGYTF | TGTGCCAGCAGTTCGGGGTCTATTAACTATGGCTACACCTTC | few | TRBJ1-2 | - | TRBV5-4
CASGPSPVNSYEQYF | TGTGCTAGTGGTCCCTCCCCGGTAAACTCCTACGAGCAGTACTTC | few | TRBJ2-7 | - | TRBV12-5